This T cell receptor beta chain was retrieved from a study of memory CD4+ T cells and cytomegalovirus serostatus. Across the study: Healthy Belgian adult donors included roughly ten CMV-positive and about two dozen CMV-negative people. Overall study findings and caveats: CD4+ memory repertoires contained 67 of 164 reported CMV TCRbeta sequences. Median bootstrapped AUC for CMV status was about 0.95 originally, about 0.9 US-trained.

As concerns this clone: Its cognate antigen is unknown.

The sort gate was single viable CD3+CD4+CD8-CD45RO+ cells for memory CD4+ T cells. Serum IgG to CMV pp150, pp28, p38 and p52 defined serostatus. Germline V lookup: CDR1 GTSNPN, CDR2 SVGIG (reference sequence). Germline trimming cut 6 bases from V and 3 bases from J; bases unmatched to any gene: 6. This CDR3 region has 14 residues. Assay used: immunoSEQ multiplex PCR; TCRdb lists only in-frame clones, some missing. Of 75,000 to 90,000 clones listed, approximately 84% are singletons. This clonotype originated in an adult in good health and CMV-seronegative. The V gene is TRBV30, the J gene TRBJ1-3; TRBD1 agrees at 9 bases. Sequencing was performed on memory CD4+ T cells from blood. CDR3 protein: CACEQGAHGNTIYF. The CDR3 nucleotides are TGTGCCTGTGAACAGGGGGCGCATGGAAACACCATATATTTT.